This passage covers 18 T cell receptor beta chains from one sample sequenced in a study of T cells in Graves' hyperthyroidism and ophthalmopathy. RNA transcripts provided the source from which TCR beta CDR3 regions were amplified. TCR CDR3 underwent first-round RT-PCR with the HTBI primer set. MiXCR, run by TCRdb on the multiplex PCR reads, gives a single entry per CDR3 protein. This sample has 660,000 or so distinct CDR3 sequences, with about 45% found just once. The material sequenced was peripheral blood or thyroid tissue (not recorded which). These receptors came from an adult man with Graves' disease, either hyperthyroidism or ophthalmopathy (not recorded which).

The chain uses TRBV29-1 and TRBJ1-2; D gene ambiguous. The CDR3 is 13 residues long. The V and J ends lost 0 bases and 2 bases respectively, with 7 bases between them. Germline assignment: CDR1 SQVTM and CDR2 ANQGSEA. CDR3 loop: CSVEDSRNYGYTF. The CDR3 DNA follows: TGCAGCGTTGAAGATTCCAGAAACTATGGCTACACCTTC.

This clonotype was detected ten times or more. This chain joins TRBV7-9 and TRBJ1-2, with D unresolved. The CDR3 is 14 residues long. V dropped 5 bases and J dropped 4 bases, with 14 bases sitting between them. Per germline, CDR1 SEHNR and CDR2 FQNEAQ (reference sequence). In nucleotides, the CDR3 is TGTGCCAGCAGCACAACACCGGGCCTCTATGGCTACACCTTC. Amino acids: CASSTTPGLYGYTF.

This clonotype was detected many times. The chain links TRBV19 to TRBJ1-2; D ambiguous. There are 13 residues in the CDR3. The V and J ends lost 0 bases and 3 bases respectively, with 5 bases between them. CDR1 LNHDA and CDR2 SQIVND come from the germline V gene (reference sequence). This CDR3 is CASSIDRDYGYTF. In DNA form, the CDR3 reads TGTGCCAGTAGTATAGATAGGGACTATGGCTACACCTTC.

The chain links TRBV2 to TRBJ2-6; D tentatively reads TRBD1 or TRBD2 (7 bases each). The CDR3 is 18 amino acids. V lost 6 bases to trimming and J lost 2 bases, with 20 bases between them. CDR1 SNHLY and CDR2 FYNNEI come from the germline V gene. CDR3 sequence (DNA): TGTGCCAGCAGCGTACGGGCAGGGGGGGTCGCTGGGGCCAACGTCCTGACTTTC. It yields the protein CASSVRAGGVAGANVLTF. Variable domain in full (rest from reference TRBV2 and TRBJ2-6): EPEVTQTPSHQVTQMGQEVILRCVPISNHLYFYWYRQILGQKVEFLVSFYNNEISEKSEIFDDQFSVERPDGSNFTLKIRSTKLEDSAMYFCASSVRAGGVAGANVLTFGAGSRLTVL.

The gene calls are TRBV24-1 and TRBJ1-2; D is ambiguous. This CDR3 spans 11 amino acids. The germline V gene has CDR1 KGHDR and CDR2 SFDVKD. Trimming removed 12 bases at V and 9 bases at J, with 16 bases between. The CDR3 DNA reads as TGTGCCCCCCCGGGCCCCGATCGCTACACCTTC. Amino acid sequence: CAPPGPDRYTF.

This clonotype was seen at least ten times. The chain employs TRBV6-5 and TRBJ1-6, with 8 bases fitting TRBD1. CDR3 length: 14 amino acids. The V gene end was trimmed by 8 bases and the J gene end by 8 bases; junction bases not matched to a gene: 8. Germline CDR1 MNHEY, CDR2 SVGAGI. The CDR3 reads CASGDRLGDSPLHF. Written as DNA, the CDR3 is TGTGCCAGCGGGGACAGGTTAGGGGATTCACCCCTCCACTTT.

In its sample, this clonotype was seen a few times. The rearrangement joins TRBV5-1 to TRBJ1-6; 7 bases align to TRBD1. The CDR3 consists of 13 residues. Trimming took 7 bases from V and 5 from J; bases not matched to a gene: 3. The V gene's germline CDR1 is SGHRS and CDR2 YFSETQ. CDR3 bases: TGCGCCAGCGGCAGGGGGGATAATTCACCCCTCCACTTT. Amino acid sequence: CASGRGDNSPLHF.

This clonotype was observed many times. CDR3 bases: TGCAGCGTTGAAGAGCCTTACACTGAAGCTTTCTTT. Amino acid sequence: CSVEEPYTEAFF. The gene calls are TRBV29-1 and TRBJ1-1, with D uncertain. With 0 bases removed from V and 3 bases from J, the gap between germline ends came to 5 bases. Germline assignment: CDR1 SQVTM and CDR2 ANQGSEA. There are 12 residues in the CDR3.

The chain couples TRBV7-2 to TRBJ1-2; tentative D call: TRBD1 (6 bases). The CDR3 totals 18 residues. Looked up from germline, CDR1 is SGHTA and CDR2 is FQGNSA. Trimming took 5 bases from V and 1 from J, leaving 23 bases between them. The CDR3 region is CASSPYLSRGGGNYGYTF. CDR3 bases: TGTGCCAGCAGCCCCTACCTCAGCAGGGGAGGGGGTAACTATGGCTACACCTTC.

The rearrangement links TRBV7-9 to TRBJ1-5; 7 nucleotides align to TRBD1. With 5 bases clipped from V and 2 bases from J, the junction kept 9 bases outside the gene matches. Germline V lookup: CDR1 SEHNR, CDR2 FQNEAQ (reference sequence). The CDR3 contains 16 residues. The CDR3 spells CASSPRQGTGNQPQHF. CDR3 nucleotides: TGTGCCAGCAGCCCTAGACAGGGTACTGGCAATCAGCCCCAGCATTTT. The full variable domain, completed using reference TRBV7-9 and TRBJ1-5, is DTGVSQNPRHKITKRGQNVTFRCDPISEHNRLYWYRQTLGQGPEFLTYFQNEAQLEKSRLLSDRFSAERPKGSFSTLEIQRTEQGDSAMYLCASSPRQGTGNQPQHFGDGTRLSIL.

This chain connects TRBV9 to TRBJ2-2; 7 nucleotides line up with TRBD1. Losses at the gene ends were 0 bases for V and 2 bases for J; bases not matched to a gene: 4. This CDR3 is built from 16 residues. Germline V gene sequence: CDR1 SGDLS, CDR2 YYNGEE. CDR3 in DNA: TGTGCCAGCAGCGTAGACGGACAGGACAACACCGGGGAGCTGTTTTTT. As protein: CASSVDGQDNTGELFF.

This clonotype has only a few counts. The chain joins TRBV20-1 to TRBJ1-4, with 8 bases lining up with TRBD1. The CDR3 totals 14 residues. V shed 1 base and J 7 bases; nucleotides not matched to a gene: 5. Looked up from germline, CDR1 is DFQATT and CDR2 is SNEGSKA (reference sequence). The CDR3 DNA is TGCAGTGCTAGAGCAGACAGGGGTTCTGAAAAACTGTTTTTT. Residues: CSARADRGSEKLFF.

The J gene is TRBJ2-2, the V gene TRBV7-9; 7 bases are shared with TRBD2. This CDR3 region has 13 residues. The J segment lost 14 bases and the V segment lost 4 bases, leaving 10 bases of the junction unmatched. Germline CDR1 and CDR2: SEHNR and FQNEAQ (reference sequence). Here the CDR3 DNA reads TGTGCCAGCAGCTACTCTGTTGGGAGGGGACTGTTTTTT. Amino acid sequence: CASSYSVGRGLFF.

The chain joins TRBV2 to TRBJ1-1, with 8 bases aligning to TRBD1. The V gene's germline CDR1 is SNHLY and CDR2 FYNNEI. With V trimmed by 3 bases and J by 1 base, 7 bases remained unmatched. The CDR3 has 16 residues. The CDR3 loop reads CASSDTSTGANTEAFF. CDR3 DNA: TGTGCCAGCAGTGATACCTCGACAGGGGCGAACACTGAAGCTTTCTTT.

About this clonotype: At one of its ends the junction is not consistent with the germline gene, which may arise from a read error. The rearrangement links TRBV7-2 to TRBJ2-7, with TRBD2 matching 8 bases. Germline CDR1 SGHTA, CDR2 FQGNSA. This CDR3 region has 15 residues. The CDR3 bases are TGTGCCAGCAGCTCATCGGGGGGGCCGTCCTCCGAGCAGTACTTC. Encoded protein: CASSSSGGPSSEQYF.

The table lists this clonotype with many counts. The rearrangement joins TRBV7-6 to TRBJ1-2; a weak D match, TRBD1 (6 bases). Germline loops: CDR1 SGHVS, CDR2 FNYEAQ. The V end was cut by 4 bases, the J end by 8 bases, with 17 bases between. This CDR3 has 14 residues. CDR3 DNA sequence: TGTGCCAGCAGCTCAACCGGGGGCAACGAGGGCTACACCTTC. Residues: CASSSTGGNEGYTF.

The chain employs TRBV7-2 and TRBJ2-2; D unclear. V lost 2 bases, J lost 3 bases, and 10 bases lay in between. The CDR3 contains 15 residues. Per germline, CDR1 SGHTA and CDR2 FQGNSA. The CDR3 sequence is CASSLSRLDTGELFF. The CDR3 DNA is TGTGCCAGCAGCTTAAGTAGGCTAGACACCGGGGAGCTGTTTTTT.

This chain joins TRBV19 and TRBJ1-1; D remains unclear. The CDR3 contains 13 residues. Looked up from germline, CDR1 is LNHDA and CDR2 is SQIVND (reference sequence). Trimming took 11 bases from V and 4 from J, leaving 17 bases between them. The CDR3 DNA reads TGTGCCGGATCGTTGTACCCAGGCACTGAAGCTTTCTTT. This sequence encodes CAGSLYPGTEAFF.